This note documents a single TCR beta chain sequence. Its antigen is unknown. This sample is part of a study of monozygotic twins with inflammatory bowel disease. Overall study findings and caveats: It was in IBD patients that TCRbeta diversity (inverse Simpson) was lower than in healthy co-twins. Relative clonotype sharing with others was diminished in IBD patients versus healthy twins, particularly with disease activity. Concordant and discordant twins showed no difference in repertoire similarity, possibly from limited power.

In preparing each TCR library, about 3.5 ug of total RNA was used. No DNA is given; TCRdb re-called the 5' RACE reads and lists each CDR3 protein once. Its listing shows 120,000 to 150,000 distinct CDR3 sequences. Material for sequencing was blood. The receptor's source is a human donor with ulcerative colitis or Crohn's disease, or a healthy co-twin of an affected twin (not recorded which).

This CDR3 reads CASSQRTASNEKLFF. The chain links TRBV5-6 to TRBJ1-4; with no DNA, the TCRdb D assignment of TRBD1 cannot be verified. This CDR3 comprises 15 residues. The V gene's germline CDR1 is SGHDT and CDR2 YYEEEE. Drawing the rest from reference TRBV5-6 and TRBJ1-4, the complete variable domain is DAGVTQSPTHLIKTRGQQVTLRCSPKSGHDTVSWYQQALGQGPQFIFQYYEEEERQRGNFPDRFSGHQFPNYSSELNVNALLLGDSALYLCASSQRTASNEKLFFGSGTQLSVL.